The rows below give T cell receptor beta chains drawn from one sample of a study of cytomegalovirus exposure and HLA in healthy donors. The data were produced by immunoSEQ multiplex PCR, yet TCRdb's version contains in-frame clones alone and is incomplete. The table includes 100,000 to 150,000 clones, roughly 77% detected once. Sequences were obtained from PBMCs. The receptors were sampled from a woman aged 25 to 45 in good health and CMV-seronegative. Each CDR3 is given without its conserved first and last residue. Clone size is shown for a subset of rows, as once, few, many or a class of expanded clone.

v_gene	abundance	j_gene	CDR3aa
TRBV27	.	TRBJ2-1	ASSLSFLGLGDEQF
TRBV7-9	.	TRBJ2-5	ASSPFRLEETQY
TRBV5-4	.	TRBJ2-7	ASSLALAGDEQY
TRBV19	.	TRBJ2-7	ASSPQTLAANYEQY
TRBV6-4	few	TRBJ1-5	ASSPSGDGNQPQH
TRBV5-1	.	TRBJ2-5	ASSAGTGGERETQY
TRBV5-1	once	TRBJ1-1	ASSLTGTGGAKAEAF
TRBV2	few	TRBJ1-5	ASAPTGGQPQH
TRBV5-6	.	TRBJ2-2	ASSWGLAGKTGELF
TRBV6-4	.	TRBJ1-6	ASSDPTTFSRGNSPLH